The present T cell receptor (beta chain) was sequenced within a study of metastatic and nonmetastatic thyroid tumors. On the study more broadly: Repertoires from malignant and benign thyroid patients were compared across blood and tumor or nodule tissue.

Germline V CDR1 and CDR2: MNHEY, SVGEGT. The CDR3 spans 15 residues. Between the trimmed V and J ends, which lost 6 bases and 1 base, there was a span of 13 bases. Source study methods: A papillary thyroid cancer distant-metastasis classifier was built from CDR3 differences across clinicopathological groups. MiXCR was used by TCRdb to re-call the PCR reads. The V and J calls reflect TCRdb's pipeline rather than the authors' work. The sample has some 28,000 clones, around a fifth seen once. No treatment had been given to any patient before thyroid surgery. This TCR derives from a female donor with papillary thyroid cancer or a benign thyroid nodule (not recorded which). Some clones in this sample may be carry-over from other donors' samples. The sequencing input was blood. The chain recombines TRBV6-2 or TRBV6-3 with TRBJ1-5; D gene unclear. The CDR3 DNA sequence: TGTGCCAGCAGCCGGATCCTGGGGAGCAATCAGCCCCAGCATTTT. It yields the protein CASSRILGSNQPQHF.